This T cell receptor (beta chain) is from a study of OX40 agonist ivuxolimab in advanced cancers. Study overall: Patients with prior anti-PD-1, anti-PD-L1 or anti-CTLA-4 therapy were eligible; 40% had some. General study findings and limits: In a subset of nonresponders, normalized T-cell clonal expansion was also low.

Autoimmune disease history or systemic immunosuppression excluded patients. Generated by immunoSEQ multiplex PCR, the TCRdb table keeps only in-frame clones and is missing some. The sample includes more than 55,000 clones, roughly 88% of them seen just once. A remark on this clone: No antigen is known for it.

V was pared by 3 bases and J by 5 bases, with 6 bases of the junction left unmatched. Looked up from germline, CDR1 is KGHSH and CDR2 is LQKENI. The CDR3 extends over 14 amino acids. The source is an adult with an advanced solid tumor such as melanoma, head and neck, liver or kidney cancer. The chain uses TRBV18 and TRBJ1-1; 7 positions agree with TRBD1. The sample was CD4+ or CD8+ T cells sorted from blood, taken in a trial of the OX40 agonist ivuxolimab. The CDR3 loop reads CASSPEGAGTEAFF. As DNA, the CDR3 is TGTGCCAGCTCACCGGAGGGGGCGGGTACTGAAGCTTTCTTT.